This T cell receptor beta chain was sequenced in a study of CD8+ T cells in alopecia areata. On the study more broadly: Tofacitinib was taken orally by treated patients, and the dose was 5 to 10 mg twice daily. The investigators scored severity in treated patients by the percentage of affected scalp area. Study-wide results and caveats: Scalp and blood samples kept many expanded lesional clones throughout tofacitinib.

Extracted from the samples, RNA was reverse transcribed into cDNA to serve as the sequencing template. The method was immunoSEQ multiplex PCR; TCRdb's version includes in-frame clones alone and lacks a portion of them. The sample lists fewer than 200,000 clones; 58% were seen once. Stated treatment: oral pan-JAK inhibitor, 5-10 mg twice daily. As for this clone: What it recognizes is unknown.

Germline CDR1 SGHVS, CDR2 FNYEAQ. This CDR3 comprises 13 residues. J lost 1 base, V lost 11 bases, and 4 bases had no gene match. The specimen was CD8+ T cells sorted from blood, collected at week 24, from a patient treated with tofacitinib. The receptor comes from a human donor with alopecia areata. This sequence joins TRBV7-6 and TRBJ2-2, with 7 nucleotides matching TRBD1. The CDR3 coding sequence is TGTGCCGTTCGGACAGGGAACACCGGGGAGCTGTTTTTT. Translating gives CAVRTGNTGELFF. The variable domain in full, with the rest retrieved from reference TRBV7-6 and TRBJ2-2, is GAGVSQSPRYKVTKRGQDVALRCDPISGHVSLYWYRQALGQGPEFLTYFNYEAQQDKSGLPNDRFSAERPEGSISTLTIQRTEQRDSAMYRCAVRTGNTGELFFGEGSRLTVL.